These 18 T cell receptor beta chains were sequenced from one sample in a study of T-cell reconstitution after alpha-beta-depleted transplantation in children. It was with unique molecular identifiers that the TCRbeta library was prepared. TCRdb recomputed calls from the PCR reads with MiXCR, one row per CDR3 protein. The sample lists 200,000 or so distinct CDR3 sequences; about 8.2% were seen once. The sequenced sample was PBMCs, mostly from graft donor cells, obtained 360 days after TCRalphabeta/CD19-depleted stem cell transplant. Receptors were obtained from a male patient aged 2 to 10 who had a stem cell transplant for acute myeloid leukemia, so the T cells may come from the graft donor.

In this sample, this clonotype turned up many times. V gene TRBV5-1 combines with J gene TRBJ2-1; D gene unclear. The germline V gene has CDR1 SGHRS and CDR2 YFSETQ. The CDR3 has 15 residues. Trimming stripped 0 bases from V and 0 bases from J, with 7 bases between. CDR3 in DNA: TGCGCCAGCAGCTTGGTTAGACTCTCCTACAATGAGCAGTTCTTC. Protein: CASSLVRLSYNEQFF.

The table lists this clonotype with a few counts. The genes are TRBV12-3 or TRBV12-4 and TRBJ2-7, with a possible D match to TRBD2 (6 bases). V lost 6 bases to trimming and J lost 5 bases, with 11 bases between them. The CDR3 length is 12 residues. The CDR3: CASSRRENEQYF. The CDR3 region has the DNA TGTGCCAGCAGCCGGAGGGAGAACGAGCAGTACTTC.

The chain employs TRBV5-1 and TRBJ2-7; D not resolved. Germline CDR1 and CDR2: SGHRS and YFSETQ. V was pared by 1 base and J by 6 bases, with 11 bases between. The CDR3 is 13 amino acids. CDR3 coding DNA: TGCGCCAGCAGCTTGAGTCTCAAGGGCGAGCAGTACTTC. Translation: CASSLSLKGEQYF.

The CDR3 DNA is TGCAGCGCGAGGACTAGCGGGACCCACGAGCAGTACTTC. It translates to CSARTSGTHEQYF. J is TRBJ2-7 and V is TRBV29-1, with TRBD2 matching 12 bases. The germline V gene has CDR1 SQVTM and CDR2 ANQGSEA. With 7 bases clipped from V and 5 bases from J, the junction kept 6 bases outside the gene matches. This CDR3 region has 13 residues.

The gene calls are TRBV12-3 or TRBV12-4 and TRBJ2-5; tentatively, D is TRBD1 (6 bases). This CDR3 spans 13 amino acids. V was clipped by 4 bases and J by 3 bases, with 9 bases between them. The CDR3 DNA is TGTGCCAGCAGTTCGGGACACGAAGAGACCCAGTACTTC. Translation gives CASSSGHEETQYF.

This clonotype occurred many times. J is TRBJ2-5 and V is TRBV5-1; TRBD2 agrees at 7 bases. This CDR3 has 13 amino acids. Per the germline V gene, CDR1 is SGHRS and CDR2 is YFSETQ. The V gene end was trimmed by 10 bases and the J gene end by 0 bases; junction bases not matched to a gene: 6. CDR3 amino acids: CAQQSGNQETQYF. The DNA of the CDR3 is TGCGCCCAACAAAGCGGGAACCAAGAGACCCAGTACTTC.

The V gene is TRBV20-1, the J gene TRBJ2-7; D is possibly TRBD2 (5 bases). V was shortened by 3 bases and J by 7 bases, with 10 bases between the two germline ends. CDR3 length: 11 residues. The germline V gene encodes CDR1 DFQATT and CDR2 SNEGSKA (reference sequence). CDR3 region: CSARPGGEQYF. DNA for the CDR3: TGCAGTGCTAGGCCCGGAGGAGAGCAGTACTTC.

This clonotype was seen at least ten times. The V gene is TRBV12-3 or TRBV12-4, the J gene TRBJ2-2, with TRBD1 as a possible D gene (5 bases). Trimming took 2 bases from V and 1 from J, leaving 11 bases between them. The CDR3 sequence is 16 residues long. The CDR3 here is CASSLRGTVNTGELFF. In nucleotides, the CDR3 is TGTGCCAGCAGTTTAAGGGGTACGGTGAACACCGGGGAGCTGTTTTTT.

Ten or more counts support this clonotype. The CDR3 loop reads CASSWNQGWTGELFF. CDR3 nucleotides: TGTGCCAGCAGCTGGAATCAGGGGTGGACCGGGGAGCTGTTTTTT. The V call is TRBV9, the J call TRBJ2-2; D perhaps matches TRBD1 (6 bases). CDR1 and CDR2 (germline): SGDLS, YYNGEE. The CDR3 has 15 residues. The ends were cut back, 4 bases at V and 5 bases at J, with 15 bases in the middle.

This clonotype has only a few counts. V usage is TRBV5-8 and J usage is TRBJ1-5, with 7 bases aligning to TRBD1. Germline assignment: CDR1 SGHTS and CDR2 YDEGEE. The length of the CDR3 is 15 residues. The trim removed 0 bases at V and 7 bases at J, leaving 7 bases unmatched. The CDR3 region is CASSLELGGGQPQHF. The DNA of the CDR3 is TGTGCCAGCAGCTTGGAGCTCGGAGGGGGCCAGCCCCAGCATTTT.

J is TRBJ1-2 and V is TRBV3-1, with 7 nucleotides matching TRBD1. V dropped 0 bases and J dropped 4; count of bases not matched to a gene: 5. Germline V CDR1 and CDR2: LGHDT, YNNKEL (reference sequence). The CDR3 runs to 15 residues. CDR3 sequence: CASSQEGGQLYGYTF. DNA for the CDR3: TGTGCCAGCAGCCAAGAAGGGGGACAGCTCTATGGCTACACCTTC.

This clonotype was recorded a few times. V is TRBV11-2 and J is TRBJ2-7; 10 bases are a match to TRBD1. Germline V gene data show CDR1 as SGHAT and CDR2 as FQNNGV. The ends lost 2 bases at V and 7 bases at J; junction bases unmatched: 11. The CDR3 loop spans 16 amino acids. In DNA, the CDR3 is TGTGCCAGCAGCTTAAGCGGTGTGGGACAGGGGTGGGAGCAGTACTTC. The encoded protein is CASSLSGVGQGWEQYF. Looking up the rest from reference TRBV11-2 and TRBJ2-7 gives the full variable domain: EAGVAQSPRYKIIEKRQSVAFWCNPISGHATLYWYQQILGQGPKLLIQFQNNGVVDDSQLPKDRFSAERLKGVDSTLKIQPAKLEDSAVYLCASSLSGVGQGWEQYFGPGTRLTVT.

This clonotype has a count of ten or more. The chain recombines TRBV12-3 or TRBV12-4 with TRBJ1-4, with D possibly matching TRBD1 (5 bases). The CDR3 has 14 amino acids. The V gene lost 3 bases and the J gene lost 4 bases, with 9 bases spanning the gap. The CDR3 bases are TGTGCCAGCAGTTTTCGACAGATTAATGAAAAACTGTTTTTT. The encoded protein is CASSFRQINEKLFF.

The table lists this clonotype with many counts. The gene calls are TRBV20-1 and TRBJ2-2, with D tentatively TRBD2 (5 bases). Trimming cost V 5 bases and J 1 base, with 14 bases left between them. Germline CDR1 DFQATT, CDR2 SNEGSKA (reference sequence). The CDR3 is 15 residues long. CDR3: CSAQDFRLNTGELFF. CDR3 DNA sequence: TGCAGTGCTCAGGACTTCCGACTGAACACCGGGGAGCTGTTTTTT.

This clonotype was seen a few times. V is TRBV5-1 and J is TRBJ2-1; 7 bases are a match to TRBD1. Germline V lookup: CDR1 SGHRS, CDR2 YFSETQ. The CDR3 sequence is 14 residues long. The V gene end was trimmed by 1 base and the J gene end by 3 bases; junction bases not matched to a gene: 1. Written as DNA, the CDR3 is TGCGCCAGCAGCTTGTACAGGGGCTACAATGAGCAGTTCTTC. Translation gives CASSLYRGYNEQFF.

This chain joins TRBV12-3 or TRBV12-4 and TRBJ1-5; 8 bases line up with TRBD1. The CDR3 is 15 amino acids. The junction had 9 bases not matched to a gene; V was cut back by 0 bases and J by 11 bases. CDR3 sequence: CASSLAEDRGGTQHF. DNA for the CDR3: TGTGCCAGCAGTTTAGCAGAAGACAGGGGCGGTACCCAGCATTTT.

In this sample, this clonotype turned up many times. Here the CDR3 reads CASSTGPVGELFF. The CDR3 DNA reads as TGTGCCAGCAGCACTGGACCCGTCGGGGAGCTGTTTTTT. This chain uses TRBV7-3 with TRBJ2-2; D uncertain. The CDR3 contains 13 residues. CDR1 is SGHTA, CDR2 FQGTGA, per germline. V lost 5 bases and J lost 7, with 11 bases in between.

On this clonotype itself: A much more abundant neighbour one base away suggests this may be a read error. The CDR3 spells CASSYCYEQYF. Written as DNA, the CDR3 is TGTGCCAGCAGTTACTGCTACGAGCAGTACTTC. The chain uses TRBV6-5 and TRBJ2-7; D gene ambiguous. Germline lookup yields CDR1 MNHEY and CDR2 SVGAGI. V was cut by 1 base and J by 3 bases, with 1 base left in between. CDR3 size: 11 residues.